A single sample is the source of the 14 T cell receptor beta chains below, sequenced in a study of T cell changes during pregnancy in multiple sclerosis. Repertoires were generated with immunoSEQ multiplex PCR, while TCRdb's copy carries only in-frame clones and drops some. Here the sample spans around 26,000 clones, approximately 86% being singletons. Material: CD8+ T cells from peripheral blood mononuclear cells, obtained in the first trimester of pregnancy. These receptors came from a female donor in good health, enrolled as a control in a pregnancy study.

V is TRBV28 and J is TRBJ2-2; 8 bases match TRBD2. V dropped 3 bases and J dropped 3; count of bases not matched to a gene: 9. CDR1 and CDR2 from the germline V gene are MDHEN and SYDVKM. The CDR3 runs to 17 residues. The CDR3 protein is CASSFGLAGVYTGELFF. The CDR3 DNA sequence: TGTGCCAGCAGTTTCGGGCTAGCGGGTGTATACACCGGGGAGCTGTTTTTT. The variable domain in full, with the rest retrieved from reference TRBV28 and TRBJ2-2, is DVKVTQSSRYLVKRTGEKVFLECVQDMDHENMFWYRQDPGLGLRLIYFSYDVKMKEKGDIPEGYSVSREKKERFSLILESASTNQTSMYLCASSFGLAGVYTGELFFGEGSRLTVL.

This clone appeared a single time. The chain joins TRBV4-1 to TRBJ2-4; weak D call: TRBD1 (6 bases). CDR3 length: 16 residues. Germline V CDR1 and CDR2: MGHRA, YSYEKL. Trimming removed 1 base at V and 3 bases at J, with 13 bases between. The CDR3 loop is CASSQVTRGSKNIQYF. The CDR3 DNA sequence: TGCGCCAGCAGCCAAGTCACAAGGGGGAGCAAAAACATTCAGTACTTC.

The rearrangement links TRBV9 to TRBJ1-2; 8 nucleotides agree with TRBD1. Germline CDR1 and CDR2: SGDLS and YYNGEE. The CDR3 contains 16 residues. Trimming took 4 bases from V and 3 from J; bases not matched to a gene: 11. CDR3 DNA: TGTGCCAGCAGCTTCCCGGCGGACAGGGCCTACTATGGCTACACCTTC. Encoded protein: CASSFPADRAYYGYTF.

This sequence joins TRBV4-1 and TRBJ2-5; D remains ambiguous. CDR1 MGHRA and CDR2 YSYEKL come from the germline V gene. V lost 4 bases to trimming and J lost 2 bases, with 11 bases between them. The CDR3 consists of 14 residues. The CDR3 spells CASSLSTRQETQYF. The CDR3 DNA is TGCGCCAGCAGCCTAAGTACCAGGCAAGAGACCCAGTACTTC.

The chain recombines TRBV28 with TRBJ1-2, with 9 bases identical to TRBD1. V lost 5 bases to trimming and J lost 4 bases; unmatched junction nucleotides: 5. In germline, CDR1 is MDHEN, CDR2 SYDVKM. The CDR3 has 14 amino acids. CDR3 in amino acids: CASSPTGGSYGYTF. The CDR3, as DNA: TGTGCCAGCAGTCCGACAGGGGGGAGCTATGGCTACACCTTC.

The V gene is TRBV27, the J gene TRBJ1-5; possible D gene TRBD1, 5 bases. Trimming shortened V by 2 bases and J by 0 bases, and 8 bases separated the two germline ends. CDR1 MNHEY and CDR2 SMNVEV come from the germline V gene (reference sequence). The CDR3 spans 15 residues. CDR3 loop: CASSLQGNSNQPQHF. The CDR3 DNA is TGTGCCAGCAGTTTACAGGGAAATAGCAATCAGCCCCAGCATTTT.

The rearrangement links TRBV6-6 to TRBJ1-3; no reliable D call. Per the germline V gene, CDR1 is MNHNY and CDR2 is SVGAGI (reference sequence). V shed 6 bases and J shed 0 bases, with 12 bases lying between them. The CDR3 consists of 15 residues. Here the CDR3 reads CASRGDGLSGNTIYF. CDR3 sequence (DNA): TGTGCCAGCAGGGGAGACGGACTCTCTGGAAACACCATATATTTT.

The chain links TRBV27 to TRBJ2-7, with D possibly being TRBD1 (7 bases). CDR1 and CDR2 from the germline V gene are MNHEY and SMNVEV (reference sequence). The CDR3 totals 15 residues. With 5 bases removed from V and 2 bases from J, the gap between germline ends came to 16 bases. CDR3 in amino acids: CASSPSGGGPYEQYF. CDR3 coding DNA: TGTGCCAGCAGTCCGTCAGGAGGGGGCCCCTACGAGCAGTACTTC.

The chain joins TRBV4-2 to TRBJ2-2, with 7 nucleotides matching TRBD1. This CDR3 has 16 residues. Germline CDR1 is LGHNA and CDR2 is YNFKEQ. The trim removed 1 base at V and 2 bases at J, leaving 4 bases unmatched. CDR3 bases: TGTGCCAGCAGCCAAGGACAGGGTCCCAACACCGGGGAGCTGTTTTTT. Translation: CASSQGQGPNTGELFF.

DNA for the CDR3: TGTGCCAGCAGCTACGGACTAGCGGGCTCTACGGGCTACGAGCAGTACTTC. Protein product: CASSYGLAGSTGYEQYF. The rearrangement uses TRBV7-9 and TRBJ2-7, with 11 positions matching TRBD2. The V segment lost 4 bases and the J segment 3 bases; nucleotides outside the gene matches: 11. The CDR3 is 17 residues long. The germline V gene has CDR1 SEHNR and CDR2 FQNEAQ (reference sequence).

The chain's CDR3 is CASSSRTSYNEQFF. The CDR3 DNA follows: TGTGCCAGCAGTTCTAGGACAAGTTACAATGAGCAGTTCTTC. This chain links TRBV28 with TRBJ2-1; maybe TRBD1 (5 bases). This CDR3 has 14 amino acids. Germline V gives CDR1 MDHEN, CDR2 SYDVKM. Trimming left V 4 bases short and J 4 bases short, with 11 bases between. Using reference TRBV28 and TRBJ2-1 for the parts outside the CDR3, the full variable domain is DVKVTQSSRYLVKRTGEKVFLECVQDMDHENMFWYRQDPGLGLRLIYFSYDVKMKEKGDIPEGYSVSREKKERFSLILESASTNQTSMYLCASSSRTSYNEQFFGPGTRLTVL.

This chain connects TRBV29-1 to TRBJ1-5; D possibly corresponds to TRBD1 (6 bases). This CDR3 spans 14 amino acids. Germline lookup yields CDR1 SQVTM and CDR2 ANQGSEA. V was shortened by 6 bases and J by 1 base, with 13 bases between the two germline ends. The CDR3 protein is CSVSTGGSNQPQHF. The CDR3 DNA reads TGCAGCGTGTCGACAGGTGGGAGCAATCAGCCCCAGCATTTT.

The rearrangement uses TRBV6-1 and TRBJ2-3; 11 bases map to TRBD1. The length of the CDR3 is 15 residues. The J segment lost 4 bases and the V segment lost 7 bases, leaving 7 bases of the junction unmatched. Germline V gene data show CDR1 as MNHNS and CDR2 as SASEGT. The DNA for the CDR3 is TGTGCCAGCAAGGTGGGACAGGGGGACGCAGATACGCAGTATTTT. It codes for CASKVGQGDADTQYF.

This chain connects TRBV5-1 to TRBJ2-7, with 7 bases identical to TRBD2. This CDR3 contains 16 residues. V lost 0 bases, J lost 5 bases, and 11 bases stayed unmatched. The V gene's germline CDR1 is SGHRS and CDR2 YFSETQ. The CDR3, as DNA: TGCGCCAGCAGCTTGGCCATAGGTGGGAGGGTCGACGAGCAGTACTTC. Protein sequence: CASSLAIGGRVDEQYF.